This T cell receptor beta chain appears in the sequencing data of a study of cytomegalovirus exposure and HLA in healthy donors. Across the study: There were 350 to 400 genotyped donors. Of these, 81% fell in the genetic ancestry cluster associated with self-reported Caucasian donors. Study-level findings and limits: In a later analysis, most CMV-associated TCR beta chains appeared HLA-restricted. V- and J-gene trimming in TCR beta was tied to a missense DCLRE1C variant by an analysis performed later.

A multiplex PCR was run with 60 Vbeta primers and 13 Jbeta primers. Generated by immunoSEQ multiplex PCR, the TCRdb table keeps only in-frame clones and is missing some. This table holds about 200,000 clones. Germline trimming cut 5 bases from V and 0 bases from J; bases unmatched to any gene: 7. Germline V gives CDR1 LNHNV, CDR2 YYDKDF (reference sequence). This CDR3 has 15 residues. A word on this clone: Antigen: not known.

This TCR came from a boy aged 5-17 years in good health and CMV-seronegative. The gene calls are TRBV15 and TRBJ2-7; TRBD1 matches 7 bases. The material sequenced was PBMCs. The CDR3 loop reads CATSLQTGSSYEQYF. The CDR3 DNA sequence: TGTGCCACCAGCCTCCAGACAGGGAGCTCCTACGAGCAGTACTTC.